This T cell receptor beta chain is drawn from a study of glioma-infiltrating T cells. Amplification of TCR alpha and beta CDR3 regions from RNA used iRepertoire nested multiplex PCR. For one-step reverse transcription and amplification, 100-400 ng of tissue mRNA or PBMC total RNA was used. MiXCR, applied by TCRdb to the multiplex PCR reads, yields one record per CDR3 protein. The profile shows about 180,000 distinct CDR3 sequences, around 40% of them singletons. With 9 bases removed from V and 2 bases from J, the gap between germline ends came to 16 bases. This CDR3 comprises 14 residues. CDR1 and CDR2 (germline): SGHTA, FQGNSA.

The J gene is TRBJ2-5, the V gene TRBV7-2; D possibly corresponds to TRBD1 (5 bases). The TCR was taken from a human donor with low-grade glioma or glioblastoma, undergoing nonglioma brain surgery, or in good health (not recorded which). The sample comprised glioma tissue, nonneoplastic brain tissue, or PBMCs (not recorded which). This CDR3 reads CASSIGKGQETQYF. Written as DNA, the CDR3 is TGTGCCAGTAGTATTGGGAAGGGGCAAGAGACCCAGTACTTC.